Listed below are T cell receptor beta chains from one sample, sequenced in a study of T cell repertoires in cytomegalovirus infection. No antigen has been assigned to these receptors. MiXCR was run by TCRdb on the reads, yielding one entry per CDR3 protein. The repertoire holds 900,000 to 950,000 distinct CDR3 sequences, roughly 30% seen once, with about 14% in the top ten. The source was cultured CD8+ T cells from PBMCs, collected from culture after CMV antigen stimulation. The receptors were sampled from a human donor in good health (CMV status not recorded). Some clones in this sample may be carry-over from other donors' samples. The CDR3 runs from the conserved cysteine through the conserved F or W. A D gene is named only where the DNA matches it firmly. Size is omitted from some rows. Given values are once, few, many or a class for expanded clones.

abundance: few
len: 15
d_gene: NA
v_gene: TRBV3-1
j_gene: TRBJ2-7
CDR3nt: TGTGCCAGCAGCCAAGAGACGGGTATGGACTACGAGCAGTACTTC
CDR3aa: CASSQETGMDYEQYF

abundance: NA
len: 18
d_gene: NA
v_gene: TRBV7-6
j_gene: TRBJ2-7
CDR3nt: TGTGCCAGCAGCTTATCACCCCAGGAGGTTCAGGGGTGGTACGAGCAGTACTTC
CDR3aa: CASSLSPQEVQGWYEQYF

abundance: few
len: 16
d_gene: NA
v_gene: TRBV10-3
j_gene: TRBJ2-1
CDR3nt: TGTGCCATCAGTGATTCGGACGGTAGCTCCTACAATGAGCAGTTCTTC
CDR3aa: CAISDSDGSSYNEQFF

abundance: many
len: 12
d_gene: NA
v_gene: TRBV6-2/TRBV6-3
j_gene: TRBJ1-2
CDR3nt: TGTGCCAGCAGTTATGGAACGGAGGGCTACACCTTC
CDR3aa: CASSYGTEGYTF

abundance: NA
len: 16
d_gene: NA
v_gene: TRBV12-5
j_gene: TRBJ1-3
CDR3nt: TGTGCTAGTGGTTTGGCTACGGACCACTCTGGAAACACCATATATTTT
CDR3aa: CASGLATDHSGNTIYF

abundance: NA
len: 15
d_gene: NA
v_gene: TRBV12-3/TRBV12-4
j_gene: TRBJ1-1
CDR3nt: TGTGCCAGCAGTTTTACACTTTCCATGAACACTGAAGCTTTCTTT
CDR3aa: CASSFTLSMNTEAFF

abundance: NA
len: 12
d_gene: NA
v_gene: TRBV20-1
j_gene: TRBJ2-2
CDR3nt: TGCAGTGCTCGGGAGTACACCGGGGAGCTGTTTTTT
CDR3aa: CSAREYTGELFF

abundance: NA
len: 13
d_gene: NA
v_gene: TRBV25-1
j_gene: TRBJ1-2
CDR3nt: TGTGCCAGCAGTGAAGGGTGGGGCGATGGCTACACCTTC
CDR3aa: CASSEGWGDGYTF

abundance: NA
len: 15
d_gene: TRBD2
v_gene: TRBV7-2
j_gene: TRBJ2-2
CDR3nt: TGTGCCAGCAGCCAGAGCGGGGGGGCCGGCGGGGAGCTGTTTTTT
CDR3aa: CASSQSGGAGGELFF

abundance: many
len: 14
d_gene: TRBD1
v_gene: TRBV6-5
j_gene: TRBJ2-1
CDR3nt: TGTGCCAGCGGGAGACAGGGGAACAGGAATGAGCAGTTCTTC
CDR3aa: CASGRQGNRNEQFF

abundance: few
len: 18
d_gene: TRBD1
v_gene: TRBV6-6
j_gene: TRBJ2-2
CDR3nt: TGTGCCAGCAGTTACTCCTTCGGACAGGGACGGGTCTCCGGGGAGCTGTTTTTT
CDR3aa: CASSYSFGQGRVSGELFF

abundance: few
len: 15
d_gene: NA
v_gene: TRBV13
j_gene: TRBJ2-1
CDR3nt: TGTGCCAGCAGCTTCGGGGGGCTCTCCTACAATGAGCAGTTCTTC
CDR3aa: CASSFGGLSYNEQFF

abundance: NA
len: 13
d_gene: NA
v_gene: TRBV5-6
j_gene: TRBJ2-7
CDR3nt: TGTGCCAGCAGCTTGTTCACAGCCGACGAGCAGTACTTC
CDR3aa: CASSLFTADEQYF

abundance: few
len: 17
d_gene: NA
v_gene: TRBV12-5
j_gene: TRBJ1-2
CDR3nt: TGTGCTAGTGGTTTTCAGGTTGAGGGTAAGAACAACTATGGCTACACCTTC
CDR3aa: CASGFQVEGKNNYGYTF

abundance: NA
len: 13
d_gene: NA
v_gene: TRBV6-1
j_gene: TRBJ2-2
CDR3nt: TGTGCCAGCAGTGATGACTATACCGGGGAGCTGTTTTTT
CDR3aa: CASSDDYTGELFF

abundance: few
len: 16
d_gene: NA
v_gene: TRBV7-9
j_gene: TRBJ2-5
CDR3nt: TGTGCCAGCAGCTTAACTCGGGGCGTAGGATATCAGACCCAGTACTTC
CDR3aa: CASSLTRGVGYQTQYF

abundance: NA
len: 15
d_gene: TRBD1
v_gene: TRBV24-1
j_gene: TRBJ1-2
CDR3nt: TGTGCCACCAGTGACCACAGGGGCGGCGGCTATGGCTACACCTTC
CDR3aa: CATSDHRGGGYGYTF

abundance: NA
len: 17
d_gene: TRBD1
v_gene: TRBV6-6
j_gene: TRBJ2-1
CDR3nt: TGTGCCAGCAGTTCCATGATACCGGAACAGGGGGCCGGGGAGCAGTTCTTC
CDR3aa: CASSSMIPEQGAGEQFF

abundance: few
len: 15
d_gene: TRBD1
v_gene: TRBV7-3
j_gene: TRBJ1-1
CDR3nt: TGTGCCAGCAGCTATGGGACAGGGTCATCCACTGAAGCTTTCTTT
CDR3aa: CASSYGTGSSTEAFF

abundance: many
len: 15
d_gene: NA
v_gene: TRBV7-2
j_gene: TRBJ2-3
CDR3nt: TGTGCCAGCAGCTTAGCGCCTGGGCCCACAGATACGCAGTATTTT
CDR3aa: CASSLAPGPTDTQYF

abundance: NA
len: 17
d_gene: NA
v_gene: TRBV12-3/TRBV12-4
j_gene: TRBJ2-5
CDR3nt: TGTGCCAGCAGTGTCCCCGCCAATGGGCGGTTCCAAGAGACCCAGTACTTC
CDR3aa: CASSVPANGRFQETQYF

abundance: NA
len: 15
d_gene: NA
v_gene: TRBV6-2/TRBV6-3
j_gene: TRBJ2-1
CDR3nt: TGTGCCAGCAGCCTGGAACTCAGCTCCTACAATGAGCAGTTCTTC
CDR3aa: CASSLELSSYNEQFF

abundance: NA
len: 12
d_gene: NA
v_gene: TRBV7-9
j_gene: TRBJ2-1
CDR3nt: TGTGCCAGTCGTTGGGCTGACAATGAGCAGTTCTTC
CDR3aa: CASRWADNEQFF

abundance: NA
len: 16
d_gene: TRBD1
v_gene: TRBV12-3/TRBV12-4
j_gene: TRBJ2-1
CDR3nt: TGTGCCAGCAGTCGCCCACCGGGACAGTCTTACAATGAGCAGTTCTTC
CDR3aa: CASSRPPGQSYNEQFF

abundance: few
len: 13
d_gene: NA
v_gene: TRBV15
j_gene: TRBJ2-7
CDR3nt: TGTGCCACCAGCTGGGGACTGAACTACGAGCAGTACTTC
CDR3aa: CATSWGLNYEQYF

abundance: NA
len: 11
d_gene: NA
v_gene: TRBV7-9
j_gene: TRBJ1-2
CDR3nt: TGTGCCAGCAGCTTCCGGGTCGGCTACACCTTC
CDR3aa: CASSFRVGYTF

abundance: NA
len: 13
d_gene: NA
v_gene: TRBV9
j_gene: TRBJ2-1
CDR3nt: TGTGCCAGCAGCGTGTACTCAGACAATGAGCAGTTCTTC
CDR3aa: CASSVYSDNEQFF

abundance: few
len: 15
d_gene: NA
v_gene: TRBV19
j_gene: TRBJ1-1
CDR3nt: TGTGCCAGTCATTCTCAGAGAGATTTGAACACTGAAGCTTTCTTT
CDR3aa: CASHSQRDLNTEAFF

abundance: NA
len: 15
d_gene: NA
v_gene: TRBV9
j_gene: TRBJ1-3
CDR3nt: TGTGCCAGCAGCGGGACAGCTACCCGAGGAAACACCATATATTTT
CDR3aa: CASSGTATRGNTIYF

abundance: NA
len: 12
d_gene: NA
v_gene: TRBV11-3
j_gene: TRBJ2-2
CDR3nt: TGTGCCAGCAGCCCCAGAAACGGGGAGCTGTTTTTT
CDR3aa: CASSPRNGELFF

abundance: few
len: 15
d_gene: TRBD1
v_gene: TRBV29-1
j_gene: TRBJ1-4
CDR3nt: TGCAGCGCCACGACAGGGGGCGGAATTAATGAAAAACTGTTTTTT
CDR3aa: CSATTGGGINEKLFF

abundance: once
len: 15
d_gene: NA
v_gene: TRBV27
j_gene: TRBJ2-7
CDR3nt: TGTGCCAGCAGCACGGACTTTTCGAGCTCCTACGAGCAGTACTTC
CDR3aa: CASSTDFSSSYEQYF

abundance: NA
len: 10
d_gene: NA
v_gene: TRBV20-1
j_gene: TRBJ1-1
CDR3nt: TGCAGTGCTAGAGATCTTGAGGCTTTCTTT
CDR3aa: CSARDLEAFF

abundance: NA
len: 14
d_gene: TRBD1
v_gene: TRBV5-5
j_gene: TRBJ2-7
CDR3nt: TGTGCCAGCAGCTATGAGGACAGGACCCACGTGCAGTACTTC
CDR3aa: CASSYEDRTHVQYF

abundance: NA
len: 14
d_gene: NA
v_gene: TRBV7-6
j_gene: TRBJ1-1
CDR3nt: TGTGCCGGCCTGGGGGAAGGTAGGAACACTGAAGCTTTCTTT
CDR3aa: CAGLGEGRNTEAFF

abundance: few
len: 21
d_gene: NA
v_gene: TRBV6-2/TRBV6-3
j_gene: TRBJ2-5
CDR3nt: TGTGCCAGCAGTTACCCCCTTCCCCACGCCACAAAAATTACAAAGCAAGAGACCCAGTACTTC
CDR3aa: CASSYPLPHATKITKQETQYF

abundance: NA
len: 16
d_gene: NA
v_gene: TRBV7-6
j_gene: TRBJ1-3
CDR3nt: TGTGCCAGCAGCTTAGAATGGGGACCTACTGGAAACACCATATATTTT
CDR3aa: CASSLEWGPTGNTIYF

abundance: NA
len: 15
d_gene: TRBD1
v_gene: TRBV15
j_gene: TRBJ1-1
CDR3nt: TGTGCCACCAGCAGAGAAGTCCAGGGGGCAACTGAAGCTTTCTTT
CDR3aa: CATSREVQGATEAFF

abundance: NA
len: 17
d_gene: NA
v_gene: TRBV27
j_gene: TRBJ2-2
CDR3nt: TGTGCCAGCAGTCCCCTACCTGGCAGGGGTGGTACCGGGGAGCTGTTTTTT
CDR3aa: CASSPLPGRGGTGELFF

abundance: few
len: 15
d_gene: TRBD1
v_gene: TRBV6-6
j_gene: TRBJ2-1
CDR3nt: TGTGCCAGCACCGATCCTACGGACAGGAACAATGAGCAGTTCTTC
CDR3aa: CASTDPTDRNNEQFF